The T cell receptor (beta chain) described here comes from a study of cytomegalovirus exposure and HLA in healthy donors. The PCR contained 60 Vbeta and 13 Jbeta primers. This table comes from immunoSEQ multiplex PCR, and its TCRdb copy is limited to in-frame clones, with some not included. The table has some 190,000 clones, around 85% seen once. This CDR3 has 16 amino acids. With 5 bases removed from V and 1 base from J, the gap between germline ends came to 12 bases. Germline V gene lookup returns CDR1 SEHNR and CDR2 FQNEAQ (reference sequence). The sample taken for sequencing was PBMCs. The chain is built from TRBV7-9 and TRBJ2-6; D is perhaps TRBD1 (6 bases). The TCR comes from a boy under 10 years old in good health and CMV-seronegative. The CDR3 sequence is CASSHSRGSGANVLTF. The DNA for the CDR3 is TGTGCCAGCAGCCATTCGAGGGGGTCTGGGGCCAACGTCCTGACTTTC.